Below, one TCR beta chain is given with its context. Its antigen is unknown. These data come from a study of identifying expanded T cells in peripheral blood. Notes on the study in general: Technical replicates showed roughly 1.2 changed clones; around 2 weeks roughly 16; four weeks 19. Across healthy donors, higher total template counts meant significantly greater two-week count variance.

Germline values: CDR1 SEHNR, CDR2 FQNEAQ (reference sequence). Trimming shortened V by 5 bases and J by 1 base, and 14 bases separated the two germline ends. The CDR3 spans 15 residues. Assay used: immunoSEQ multiplex PCR; TCRdb lists only in-frame clones, some missing. The table shows about 85,000 clones, with 88% occurring only once. No infections or other immune events were documented during collection. The rearrangement links TRBV7-9 to TRBJ1-1, with D perhaps TRBD1 (6 bases). The sequenced sample was blood. The sequence came from a person between 18 and 75 years old in good health. CDR3 protein: CASSQGGGGNTEAFF. DNA of the CDR3: TGTGCCAGCAGCCAAGGGGGAGGGGGGAACACTGAAGCTTTCTTT.